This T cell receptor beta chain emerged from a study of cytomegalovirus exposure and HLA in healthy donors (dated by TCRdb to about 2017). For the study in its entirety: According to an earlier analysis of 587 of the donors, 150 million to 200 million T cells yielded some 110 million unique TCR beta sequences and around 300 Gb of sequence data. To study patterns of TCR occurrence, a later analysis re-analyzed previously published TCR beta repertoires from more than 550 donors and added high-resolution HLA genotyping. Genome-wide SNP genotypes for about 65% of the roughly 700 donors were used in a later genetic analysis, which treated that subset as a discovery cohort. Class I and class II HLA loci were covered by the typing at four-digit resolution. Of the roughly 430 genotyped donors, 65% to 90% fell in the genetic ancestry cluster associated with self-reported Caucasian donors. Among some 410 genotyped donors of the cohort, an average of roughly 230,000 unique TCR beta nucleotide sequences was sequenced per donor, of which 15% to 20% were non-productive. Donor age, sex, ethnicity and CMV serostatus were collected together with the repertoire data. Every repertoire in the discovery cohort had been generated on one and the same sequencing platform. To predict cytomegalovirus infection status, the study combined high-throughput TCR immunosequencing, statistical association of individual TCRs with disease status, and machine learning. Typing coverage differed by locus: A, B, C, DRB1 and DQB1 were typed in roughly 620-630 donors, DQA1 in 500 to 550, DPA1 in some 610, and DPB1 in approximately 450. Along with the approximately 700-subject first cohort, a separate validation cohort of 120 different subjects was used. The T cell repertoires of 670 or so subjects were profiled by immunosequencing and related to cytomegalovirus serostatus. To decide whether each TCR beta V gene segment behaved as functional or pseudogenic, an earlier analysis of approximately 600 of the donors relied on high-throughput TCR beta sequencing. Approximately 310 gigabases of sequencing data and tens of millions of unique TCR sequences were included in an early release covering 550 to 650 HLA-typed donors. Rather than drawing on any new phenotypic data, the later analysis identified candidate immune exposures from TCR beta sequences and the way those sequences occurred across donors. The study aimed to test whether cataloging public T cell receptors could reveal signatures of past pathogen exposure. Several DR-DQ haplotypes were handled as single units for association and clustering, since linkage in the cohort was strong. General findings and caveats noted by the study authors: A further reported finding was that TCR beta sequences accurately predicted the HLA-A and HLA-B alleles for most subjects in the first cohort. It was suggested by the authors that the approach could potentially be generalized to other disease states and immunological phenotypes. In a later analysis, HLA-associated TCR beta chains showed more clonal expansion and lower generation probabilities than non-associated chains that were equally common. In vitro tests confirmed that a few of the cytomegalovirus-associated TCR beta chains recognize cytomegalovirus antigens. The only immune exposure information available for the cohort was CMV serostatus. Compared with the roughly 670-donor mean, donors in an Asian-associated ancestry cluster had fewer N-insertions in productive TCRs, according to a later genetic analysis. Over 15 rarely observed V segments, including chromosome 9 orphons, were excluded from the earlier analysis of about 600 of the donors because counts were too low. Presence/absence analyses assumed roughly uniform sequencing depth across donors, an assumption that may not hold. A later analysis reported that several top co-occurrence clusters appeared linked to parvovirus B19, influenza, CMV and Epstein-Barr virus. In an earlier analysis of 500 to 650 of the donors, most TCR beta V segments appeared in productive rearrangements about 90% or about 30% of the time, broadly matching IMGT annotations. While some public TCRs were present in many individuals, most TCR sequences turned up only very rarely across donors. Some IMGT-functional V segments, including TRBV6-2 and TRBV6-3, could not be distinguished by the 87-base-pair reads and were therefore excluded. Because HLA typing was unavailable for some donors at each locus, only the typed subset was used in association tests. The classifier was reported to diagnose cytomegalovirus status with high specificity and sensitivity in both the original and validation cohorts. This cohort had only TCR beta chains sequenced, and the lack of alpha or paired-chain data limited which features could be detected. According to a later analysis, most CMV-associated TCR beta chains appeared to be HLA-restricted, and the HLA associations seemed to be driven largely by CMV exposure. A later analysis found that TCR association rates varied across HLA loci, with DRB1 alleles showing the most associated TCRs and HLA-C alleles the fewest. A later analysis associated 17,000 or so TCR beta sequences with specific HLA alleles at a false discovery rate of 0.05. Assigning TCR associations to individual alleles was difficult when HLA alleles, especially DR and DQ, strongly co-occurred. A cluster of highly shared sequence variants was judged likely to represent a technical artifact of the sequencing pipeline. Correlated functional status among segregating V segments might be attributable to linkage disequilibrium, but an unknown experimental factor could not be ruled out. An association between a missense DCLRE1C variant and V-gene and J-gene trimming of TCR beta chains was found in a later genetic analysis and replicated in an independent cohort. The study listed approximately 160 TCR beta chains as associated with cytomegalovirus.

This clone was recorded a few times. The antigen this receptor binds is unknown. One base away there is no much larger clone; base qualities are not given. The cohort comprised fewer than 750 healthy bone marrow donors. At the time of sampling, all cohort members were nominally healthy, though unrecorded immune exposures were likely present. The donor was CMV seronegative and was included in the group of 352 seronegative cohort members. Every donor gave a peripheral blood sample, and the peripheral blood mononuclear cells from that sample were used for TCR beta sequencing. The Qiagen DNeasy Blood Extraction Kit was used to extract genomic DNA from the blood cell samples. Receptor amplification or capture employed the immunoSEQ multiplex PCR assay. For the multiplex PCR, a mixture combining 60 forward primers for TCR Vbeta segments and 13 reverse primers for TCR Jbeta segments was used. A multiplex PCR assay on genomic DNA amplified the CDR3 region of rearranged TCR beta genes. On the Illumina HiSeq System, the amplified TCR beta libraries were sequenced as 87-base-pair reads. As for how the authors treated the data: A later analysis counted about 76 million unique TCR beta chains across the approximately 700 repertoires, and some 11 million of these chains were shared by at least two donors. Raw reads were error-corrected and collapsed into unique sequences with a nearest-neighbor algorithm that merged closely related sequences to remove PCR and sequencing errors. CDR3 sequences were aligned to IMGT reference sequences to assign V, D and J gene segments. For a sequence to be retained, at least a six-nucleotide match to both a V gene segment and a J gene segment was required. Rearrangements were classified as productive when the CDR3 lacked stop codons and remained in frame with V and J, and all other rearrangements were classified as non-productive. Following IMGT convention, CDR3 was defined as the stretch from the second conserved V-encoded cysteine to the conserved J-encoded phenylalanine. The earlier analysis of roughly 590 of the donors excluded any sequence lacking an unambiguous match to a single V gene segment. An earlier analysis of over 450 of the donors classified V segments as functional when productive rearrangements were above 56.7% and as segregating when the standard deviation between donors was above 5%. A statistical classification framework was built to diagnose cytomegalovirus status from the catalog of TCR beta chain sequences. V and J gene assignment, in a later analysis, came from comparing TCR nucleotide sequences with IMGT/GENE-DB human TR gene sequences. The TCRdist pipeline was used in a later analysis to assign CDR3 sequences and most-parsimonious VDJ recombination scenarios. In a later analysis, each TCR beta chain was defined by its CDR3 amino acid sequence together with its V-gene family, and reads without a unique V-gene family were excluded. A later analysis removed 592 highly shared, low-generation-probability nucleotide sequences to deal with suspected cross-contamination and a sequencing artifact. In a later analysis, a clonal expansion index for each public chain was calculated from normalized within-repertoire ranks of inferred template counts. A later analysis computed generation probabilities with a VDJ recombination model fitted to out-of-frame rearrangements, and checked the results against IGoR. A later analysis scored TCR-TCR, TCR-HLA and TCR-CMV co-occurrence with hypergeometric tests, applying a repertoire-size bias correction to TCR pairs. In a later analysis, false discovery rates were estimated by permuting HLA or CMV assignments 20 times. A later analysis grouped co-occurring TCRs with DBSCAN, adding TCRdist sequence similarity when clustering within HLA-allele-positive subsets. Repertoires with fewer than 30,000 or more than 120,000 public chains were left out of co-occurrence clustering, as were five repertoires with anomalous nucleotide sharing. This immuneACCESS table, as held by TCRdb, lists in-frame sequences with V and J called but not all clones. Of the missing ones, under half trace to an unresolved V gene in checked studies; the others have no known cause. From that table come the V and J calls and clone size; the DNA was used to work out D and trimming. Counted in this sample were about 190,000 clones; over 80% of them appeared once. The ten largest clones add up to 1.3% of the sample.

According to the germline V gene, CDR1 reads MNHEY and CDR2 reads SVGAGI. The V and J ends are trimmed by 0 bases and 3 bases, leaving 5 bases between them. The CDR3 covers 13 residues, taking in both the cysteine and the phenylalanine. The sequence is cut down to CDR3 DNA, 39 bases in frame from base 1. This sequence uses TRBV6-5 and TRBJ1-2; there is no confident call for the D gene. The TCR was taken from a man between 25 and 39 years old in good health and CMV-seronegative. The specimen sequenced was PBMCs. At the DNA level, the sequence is TGTGCCAGCAGTTACTCGCCGGACTATGGCTACACCTTC. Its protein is CASSYSPDYGYTF.